This TCR beta chain came from a study of cytomegalovirus exposure and HLA in healthy donors. For the study at large: Early released data comprised 75 million to 100 million unique TCRs from HLA-typed donors.

Study results and caveats: Earlier analysis found most TCR beta V segments productive about 87% or about 30% of the time. Information on immune exposure was restricted to one variable (CMV serostatus). In a later analysis, parvovirus B19, influenza, CMV and Epstein-Barr virus appeared linked to several top co-occurrence clusters.

The PCR used 60 Vbeta and 13 Jbeta primers. Only in-frame clones appear in the TCRdb table, and some are missing; sequencing was by immunoSEQ multiplex PCR. The sample lists about 300,000 clones, approximately 90% occurring once. In regard to this clone: Its specificity is unknown.

J gave up 8 bases and V 10 bases, and 8 bases lay outside the gene matches. The germline V gene encodes CDR1 LNHDA and CDR2 SQIVND (reference sequence). The CDR3 has 14 residues. The rearrangement uses TRBV19 and TRBJ2-1, with 13 bases matching TRBD2. This sequence was found in a man between 40 and 49 years old in good health and CMV-seropositive. Sequencing was done on a sample of PBMCs. The CDR3 region has the DNA TGTGCCACAAGTGGGACTAGCGGGATTGATGAGCAGTTCTTC. This translates into CATSGTSGIDEQFF.